The clone carrying this TCR beta chain was observed many times. As yet, its antigen is unknown. The CDR3 consists of 11 residues. CDR1 is DFQATT and CDR2 is SNEGSKA in the germline V gene (reference sequence). V shed 7 bases and J shed 5 bases, with 11 bases lying between them. Amplification of TCR beta CDR3 regions was performed using RNA transcripts as template. First-round RT-PCR targeting the TCR CDR3 was performed with the HTBI primer set. MiXCR was run by TCRdb on the multiplex PCR reads, yielding one entry per CDR3 protein. The data show a few hundred thousand distinct CDR3 sequences, roughly 15% seen once. This sample is part of a study of T cells in Graves' hyperthyroidism and ophthalmopathy. Points from the study as a whole: Most clonotypes expanded in the thyroid (above 0.001) were also present in blood.

Sequencing input: blood. The gene calls are TRBV20-1 and TRBJ2-5, with D unresolved. The sequence was obtained from a woman between 40 and 55 years old with Graves' ophthalmopathy. For the CDR3, the DNA is TGCAGTGGGCTGAACGGGGAGACCCAGTACTTC. This translates into CSGLNGETQYF.